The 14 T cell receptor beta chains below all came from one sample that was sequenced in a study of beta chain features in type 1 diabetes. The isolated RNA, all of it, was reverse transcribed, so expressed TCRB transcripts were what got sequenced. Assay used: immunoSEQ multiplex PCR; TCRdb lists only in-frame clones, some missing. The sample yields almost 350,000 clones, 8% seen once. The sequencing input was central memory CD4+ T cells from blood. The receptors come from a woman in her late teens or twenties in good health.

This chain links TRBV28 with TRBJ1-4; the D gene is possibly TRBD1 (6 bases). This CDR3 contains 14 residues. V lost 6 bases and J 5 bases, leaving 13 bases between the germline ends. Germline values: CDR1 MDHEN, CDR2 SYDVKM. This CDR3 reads CASSTGRFNEKLFF. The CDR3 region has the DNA TGTGCCAGCAGCACAGGGCGTTTCAATGAAAAACTGTTTTTT.

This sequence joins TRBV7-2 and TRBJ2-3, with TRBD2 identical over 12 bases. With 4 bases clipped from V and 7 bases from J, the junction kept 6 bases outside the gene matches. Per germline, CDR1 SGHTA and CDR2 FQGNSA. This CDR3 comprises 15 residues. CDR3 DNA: TGTGCCAGCAGCTCTCAGACTAGCGGGAGAAATACGCAGTATTTT. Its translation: CASSSQTSGRNTQYF.

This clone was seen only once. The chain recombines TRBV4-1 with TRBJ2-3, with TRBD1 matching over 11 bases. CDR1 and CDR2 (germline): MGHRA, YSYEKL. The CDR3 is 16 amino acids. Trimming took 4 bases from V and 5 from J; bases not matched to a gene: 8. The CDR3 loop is CASSREDRGRLDTQYF. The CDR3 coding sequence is TGCGCCAGCAGCCGGGAGGACAGGGGGCGCTTAGATACGCAGTATTTT.

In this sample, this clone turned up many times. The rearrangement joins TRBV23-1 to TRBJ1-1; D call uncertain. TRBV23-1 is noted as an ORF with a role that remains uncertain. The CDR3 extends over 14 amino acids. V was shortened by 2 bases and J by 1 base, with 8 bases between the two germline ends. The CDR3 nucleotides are TGCGCCAGCAGTCAAGGCCTAACGAACACTGAAGCTTTCTTT. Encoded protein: CASSQGLTNTEAFF.

The DNA of the CDR3 is TGCGCCAGCAGCTTGGGGGTAGCCCCCGATTCGGACATTCAGTACTTC. Amino acids: CASSLGVAPDSDIQYF. The rearrangement joins TRBV5-1 to TRBJ2-4; D call uncertain. Germline V gives CDR1 SGHRS, CDR2 YFSETQ. This CDR3 has 16 amino acids. Trimming stripped 0 bases from V and 8 bases from J, with 18 bases between.

The chain's CDR3 is CASASGRGGANVLTF. Written as DNA, the CDR3 is TGTGCCAGCGCTAGCGGGAGAGGAGGGGCCAACGTCCTGACTTTC. The J gene is TRBJ2-6, the V gene TRBV6-6; 10 bases fit TRBD2. This CDR3 contains 15 residues. V dropped 8 bases and J dropped 4; count of bases not matched to a gene: 5. The germline CDR1 and CDR2 sequences are MNHNY and SVGAGI (reference sequence).

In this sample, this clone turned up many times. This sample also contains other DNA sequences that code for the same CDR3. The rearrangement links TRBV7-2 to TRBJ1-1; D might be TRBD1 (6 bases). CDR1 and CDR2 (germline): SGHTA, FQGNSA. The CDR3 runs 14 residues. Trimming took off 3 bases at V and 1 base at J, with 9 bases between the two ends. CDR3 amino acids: CASSFGRGNTEAFF. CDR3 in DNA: TGTGCCAGCAGCTTTGGCAGGGGGAACACTGAAGCTTTCTTT.

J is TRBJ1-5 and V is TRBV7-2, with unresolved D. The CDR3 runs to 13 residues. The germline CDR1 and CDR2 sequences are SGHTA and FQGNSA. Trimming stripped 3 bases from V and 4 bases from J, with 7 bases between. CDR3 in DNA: TGTGCCAGCAGCTTCGCTGAGAATCAGCCCCAGCATTTT. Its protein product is CASSFAENQPQHF.

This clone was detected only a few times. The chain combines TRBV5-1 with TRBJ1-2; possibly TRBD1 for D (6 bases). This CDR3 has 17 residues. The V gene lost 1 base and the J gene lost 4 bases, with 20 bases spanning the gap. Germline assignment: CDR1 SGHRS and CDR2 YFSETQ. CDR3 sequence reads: CASSLSAGDRGAYGYTF. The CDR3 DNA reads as TGCGCCAGCAGCTTGTCGGCAGGGGATCGTGGTGCCTATGGCTACACCTTC.

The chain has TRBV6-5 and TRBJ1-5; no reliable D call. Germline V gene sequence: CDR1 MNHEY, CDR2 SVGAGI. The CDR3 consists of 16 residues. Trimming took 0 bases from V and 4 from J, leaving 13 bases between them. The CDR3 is CASSYSGLGINQPQHF. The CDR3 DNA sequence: TGTGCCAGCAGTTACTCGGGGTTAGGGATAAATCAGCCCCAGCATTTT.

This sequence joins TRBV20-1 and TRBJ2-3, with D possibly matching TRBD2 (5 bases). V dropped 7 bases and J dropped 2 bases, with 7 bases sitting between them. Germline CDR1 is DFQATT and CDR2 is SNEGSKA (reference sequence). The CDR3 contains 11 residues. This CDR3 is CSGGDTDTQYF. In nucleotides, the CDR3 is TGCAGTGGGGGAGACACAGATACGCAGTATTTT.

CDR3 in amino acids: CASSGQGFNEQFF. The DNA of the CDR3 is TGTGCCAGCAGCGGACAGGGGTTCAATGAGCAGTTCTTC. This rearrangement joins TRBV28 to TRBJ2-1; 9 nucleotides align to TRBD1. Trimming cost V 6 bases and J 6 bases; bases outside gene matches: 3. The V gene's germline CDR1 is MDHEN and CDR2 SYDVKM. The CDR3 has 13 amino acids.

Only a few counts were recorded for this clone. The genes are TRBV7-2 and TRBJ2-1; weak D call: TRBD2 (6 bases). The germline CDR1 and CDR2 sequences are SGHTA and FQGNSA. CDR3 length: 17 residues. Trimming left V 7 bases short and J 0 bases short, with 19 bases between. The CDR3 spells CASIGLTGGISYNEQFF. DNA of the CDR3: TGTGCCAGCATCGGCCTGACGGGCGGGATCTCCTACAATGAGCAGTTCTTC.

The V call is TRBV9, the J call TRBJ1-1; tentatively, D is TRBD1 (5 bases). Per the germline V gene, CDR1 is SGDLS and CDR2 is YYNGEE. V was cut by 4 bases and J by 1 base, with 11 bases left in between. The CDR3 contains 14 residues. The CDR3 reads CASSSNQGNTEAFF. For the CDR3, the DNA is TGTGCCAGCAGCTCCAACCAGGGGAACACTGAAGCTTTCTTT.